The clone carrying this T cell receptor beta chain was seen a single time. What it binds is not known. This CDR3 contains 13 residues. V was clipped by 6 bases and J by 5 bases, with 13 bases between them. The germline gives CDR1 MRHNA, CDR2 SNTAGT. This sample is drawn from a study of T cell responses to AZD1222 COVID-19 vaccine. Data came from immunoSEQ multiplex PCR; TCRdb stores just in-frame clones and leaves some out. The data show about 120,000 clones, about 90% seen once. Overall study findings and caveats: Receipt of two AZD1222 doses was followed by a rise in Spike-specific TCR breadth and depth. Only a handful of AZD1222 recipients were seropositive at baseline. Regions left unmutated in variants are reportedly the target of nearly half of spike-specific TCRs.

J is TRBJ1-1 and V is TRBV6-4; D not resolved. This clonotype was obtained from an adult in good health. Source: peripheral blood, taken on day 0 of AZD1222 vaccination. The chain's CDR3 is CASREGIGTEAFF. The CDR3 region has the DNA TGTGCCAGCAGGGAAGGGATTGGTACTGAAGCTTTCTTT.